The TCR beta chain under discussion was sequenced for a study of cytomegalovirus exposure and HLA in healthy donors. Study-wide background: Previous work identified roughly 110 million unique TCR beta sequences from about 179 million T cells. Study observations and caveats: A later analysis reportedly identified an Asian-associated ancestry cluster as carrying fewer N-insertions than the roughly 600-donor mean.

Primers included in the PCR were 60 Vbeta and 13 Jbeta primers. Method: immunoSEQ multiplex PCR; TCRdb's copy keeps in-frame clones and lacks some. The sample carries approximately 130,000 clones, over 65% recorded once. Germline V lookup: CDR1 SGHRS, CDR2 YFSETQ. This CDR3 has 15 residues. Trimming cost V 0 bases and J 4 bases; bases outside gene matches: 5. Turning to this clone: Antigen: not known.

Sequencing used PBMCs. This TCR was sampled from a man in his forties or fifties in good health and CMV-seronegative. The chain combines TRBV5-1 with TRBJ2-5; 8 nucleotides line up with TRBD1. The CDR3 DNA follows: TGCGCCAGCAGCTTGGGGACAGGGACTCCAGAGACCCAGTACTTC. Protein: CASSLGTGTPETQYF.